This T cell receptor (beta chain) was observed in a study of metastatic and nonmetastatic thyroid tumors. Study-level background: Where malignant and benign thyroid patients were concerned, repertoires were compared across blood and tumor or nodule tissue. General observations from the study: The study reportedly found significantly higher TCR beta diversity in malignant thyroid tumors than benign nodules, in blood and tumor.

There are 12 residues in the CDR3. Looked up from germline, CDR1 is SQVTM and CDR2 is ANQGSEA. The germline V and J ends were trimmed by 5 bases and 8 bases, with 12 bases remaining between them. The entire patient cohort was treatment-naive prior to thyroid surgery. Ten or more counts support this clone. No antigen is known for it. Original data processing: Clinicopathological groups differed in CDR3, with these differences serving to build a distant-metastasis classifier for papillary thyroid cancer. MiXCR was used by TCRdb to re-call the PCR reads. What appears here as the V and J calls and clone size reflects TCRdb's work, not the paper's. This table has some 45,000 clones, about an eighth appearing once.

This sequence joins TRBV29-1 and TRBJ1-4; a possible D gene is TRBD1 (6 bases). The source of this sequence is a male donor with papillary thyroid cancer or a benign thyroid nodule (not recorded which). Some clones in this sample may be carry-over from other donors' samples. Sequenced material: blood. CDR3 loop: CSVQGLTEKLFF. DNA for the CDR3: TGCAGCGTTCAGGGGCTCACCGAAAAACTGTTTTTT. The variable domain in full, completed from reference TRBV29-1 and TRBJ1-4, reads SAVISQKPSRDICQRGTSLTIQCQVDSQVTMMFWYRQQPGQSLTLIATANQGSEATYESGFVIDKFPISRPNLTFSTLTVSNMSPEDSSIYLCSVQGLTEKLFFGSGTQLSVL.